This T cell receptor beta chain was recorded in a study of response to subunit inactivated influenza vaccine (dated by TCRdb to the late 2010s). Regarding the research as a whole: Deep quantitative T cell receptor repertoire profiling was used in the study to track responses to a trivalent subunit inactivated influenza vaccine. The research as a whole found: It was suggested by the authors that each seasonal influenza vaccination may recruit only a limited number of new T cells.

The sample holds a few counts of this clonotype. No cognate antigen has been identified for it. No per-base quality is available; no much larger clone lies one base away. Taken from the germline V gene, the CDR1 and CDR2 loops are MDHEN and SYDVKM. The junction carries 13 bases between V and J, which are trimmed by 7 bases and 4 bases respectively. The CDR3, from cysteine to phenylalanine, totals 13 residues. The retained sequence is limited to the CDR3, 39 bases, with the frame set at the first base. Libraries were prepared through RT-PCR. The data were produced on an Illumina HiSeq 2500. TCRdb reprocessed the public reads (quality trimming at Q25 with fastp, clone calling with MiXCR) and kept in-frame beta chains. Rows with a matching CDR3 protein are joined into one entry that keeps the most common DNA and genes. The sample yields more than 700,000 distinct CDR3 sequences; 21% were counted once. Roughly 10% of the sample is taken by the ten largest.

The sequences come from PBMCs from blood, collected about 5 days after vaccination. The TCR sequence derives from a man aged 50 or older who received an inactivated influenza vaccine. Donor details come from another sample of the same person, matched by shared clones. Rearrangement joined TRBV28 to TRBJ1-2; the D gene remains uncertain. In nucleotide form, the sequence is TGTGCCAGCACGTCGGAAAGGCTCTATGGCTACACCTTC. Protein translation: CASTSERLYGYTF.